Presented here are 13 T cell receptor beta chains from one specimen sequenced in a study of technical replicates of blood from a few donors. Method: immunoSEQ multiplex PCR; TCRdb's copy keeps in-frame clones and lacks some. The profile shows 84,000 or so clones, around 94% of them singletons. Sequencing used T cells isolated from PBMCs. The receptors here all came from a human donor in good health.

This rearrangement joins TRBV6-1 to TRBJ2-2, with D possibly TRBD2 on 5 matching bases. This CDR3 contains 16 residues. V lost 2 bases to trimming and J lost 5 bases, with 15 bases between them. The V gene's germline CDR1 is MNHNS and CDR2 SASEGT. The CDR3 nucleotides read TGTGCCAGCAGTGAACTCGGGATGGGGTCGACCGGGGAGCTGTTTTTT. It specifies CASSELGMGSTGELFF.

J is TRBJ2-7 and V is TRBV6-5, with 8 bases identical to TRBD1. The J segment lost 4 bases and the V segment lost 6 bases, leaving 5 bases of the junction unmatched. The CDR3 has 13 residues. CDR1 is MNHEY and CDR2 is SVGAGI in the germline V gene. The DNA for the CDR3 is TGTGCCAGCAGCCAGACAGGGGAATACGAGCAGTACTTC. It codes for CASSQTGEYEQYF.

The rearrangement joins TRBV5-4 to TRBJ2-2; D possibly corresponds to TRBD2 (5 bases). V dropped 0 bases and J dropped 1 base, with 7 bases sitting between them. The CDR3 length is 15 residues. The germline gives CDR1 SGHNT, CDR2 YYREEE (reference sequence). Written as DNA, the CDR3 is TGTGCCAGCAGCTTGGGGACTGAGAACACCGGGGAGCTGTTTTTT. This sequence encodes CASSLGTENTGELFF.

In its sample, this clone was seen once. J is TRBJ2-2 and V is TRBV19; D call uncertain. There are 15 residues in the CDR3. CDR1 and CDR2 (germline): LNHDA, SQIVND (reference sequence). Trimming took off 3 bases at V and 4 bases at J, with 12 bases between the two ends. The CDR3 DNA sequence: TGTGCCAGTAGTATGGCCGCTAGGTCCACCGGGGAGCTGTTTTTT. This encodes CASSMAARSTGELFF. Combining the CDR3 with reference TRBV19 and TRBJ2-2 gives the whole variable domain DGGITQSPKYLFRKEGQNVTLSCEQNLNHDAMYWYRQDPGQGLRLIYYSQIVNDFQKGDIAEGYSVSREKKESFPLTVTSAQKNPTAFYLCASSMAARSTGELFFGEGSRLTVL.

The rearrangement uses TRBV27 and TRBJ2-5; D is perhaps TRBD1 (5 bases). The CDR3 spans 13 residues. The germline V gene encodes CDR1 MNHEY and CDR2 SMNVEV (reference sequence). V lost 0 bases to trimming and J lost 4 bases, with 6 bases between them. The CDR3 nucleotides read TGTGCCAGCAGTTTATCCACAGGAGAGACCCAGTACTTC. As protein: CASSLSTGETQYF.

J is TRBJ1-1 and V is TRBV5-1, with D perhaps TRBD1 (5 bases). Trimming removed 4 bases at V and 3 bases at J, with 16 bases between. This CDR3 comprises 15 residues. Germline CDR1 reads SGHRS; CDR2 reads YFSETQ. The CDR3 region is CASSPYGGVDTEAFF. DNA for the CDR3: TGCGCCAGCAGCCCCTATGGGGGGGTGGACACTGAAGCTTTCTTT.

The chain joins TRBV2 to TRBJ2-5; TRBD2 matches 10 bases. CDR1 SNHLY and CDR2 FYNNEI come from the germline V gene. CDR3 length: 20 residues. With V trimmed by 5 bases and J by 4 bases, 22 bases remained unmatched. CDR3 region: CASSYSALTTSGIFGETQYF. Here the CDR3 DNA reads TGTGCCAGCAGTTACTCGGCCCTTACTACTAGCGGGATTTTCGGAGAGACCCAGTACTTC.

The chain uses TRBV28 and TRBJ2-1; weak D call: TRBD2 (5 bases). The CDR3 covers 12 residues. Germline V lookup: CDR1 MDHEN, CDR2 SYDVKM. Trimming stripped 5 bases from V and 9 bases from J, with 11 bases between. CDR3 amino acids: CASSAGSVEQFF. The CDR3 nucleotides are TGTGCCAGCAGTGCTGGTAGCGTTGAGCAGTTCTTC. Looking up the rest from reference TRBV28 and TRBJ2-1 gives the full variable domain: DVKVTQSSRYLVKRTGEKVFLECVQDMDHENMFWYRQDPGLGLRLIYFSYDVKMKEKGDIPEGYSVSREKKERFSLILESASTNQTSMYLCASSAGSVEQFFGPGTRLTVL.

This chain uses TRBV5-1 with TRBJ2-1; tentative D call: TRBD2 (5 bases). Trimming took 4 bases from V and 10 from J, leaving 27 bases between them. Germline V lookup: CDR1 SGHRS, CDR2 YFSETQ. This CDR3 has 17 residues. CDR3 bases: TGCGCCAGCAGCGCGGAGGTGGCGGCCTACAATGAAATGGAGCAGTTCTTC. Residues: CASSAEVAAYNEMEQFF.

The chain recombines TRBV5-1 with TRBJ2-5; D may be TRBD2 (7 bases). CDR1 and CDR2 (germline): SGHRS, YFSETQ. Trimming took off 2 bases at V and 4 bases at J, with 15 bases between the two ends. This CDR3 contains 15 residues. The CDR3 region is CASSFRGGVGETQYF. For the CDR3, the DNA is TGCGCCAGCAGCTTTCGAGGGGGGGTCGGAGAGACCCAGTACTTC.

The gene calls are TRBV19 and TRBJ1-1; D perhaps matches TRBD1 (6 bases). The CDR3 contains 13 residues. Deletions cut 9 bases from V and 2 bases from J, with 13 bases between. CDR1 is LNHDA and CDR2 is SQIVND in the germline V gene (reference sequence). The CDR3 DNA is TGTGCCAGCGGATCACAGGGTAACACTGAAGCTTTCTTT. Translating it yields CASGSQGNTEAFF.

This chain's CDR3 is CASSVQGVPYEQYF. The CDR3 nucleotides read TGTGCCAGCAGCGTCCAGGGTGTCCCCTACGAGCAGTACTTC. The chain combines TRBV9 with TRBJ2-7; the D gene is possibly TRBD1 (5 bases). Looked up from germline, CDR1 is SGDLS and CDR2 is YYNGEE. Between the trimmed V and J ends, which lost 2 bases and 2 bases, there was a span of 11 bases. CDR3 length: 14 amino acids.

Concerning this clone itself: Mismatch with germline at one junction end may stem from a read error. The chain links TRBV7-7 to TRBJ2-3; D unclear. Germline CDR1 SSHAT, CDR2 FNYEAQ (reference sequence). The CDR3 sequence is 15 residues long. The chain's CDR3 is CASSLAAGGTDTQYF. CDR3 in DNA: TGTGCTAGCAGCTTAGCAGCTGGAGGCACAGATACGCAGTATTTT.